This T cell receptor (beta chain) originates from a study of PD-1 blockade in mismatch repair-deficient tumors. Across the whole study: Patients had approximately 12 mismatch repair-deficient cancer types and were previously treated and progressing. Study-wide points: After pembrolizumab, tumor-resident clones rose rapidly, then generally contracted before radiologic responses.

The CDR3 totals 13 residues. Germline V gene sequence: CDR1 KGHSH, CDR2 LQKENI. Trimming cost V 3 bases and J 3 bases, with 9 bases left between them. Profiling relied on immunoSEQ multiplex PCR, and the TCRdb table lists in-frame clones only, not all of them. Among approximately 25,000 clones listed, approximately 86% were seen once. For this clone: Antigen unknown.

Every patient had mismatch repair deficiency by PCR or immunohistochemistry. TCRs were sequenced from a few patients responding to pembrolizumab. The chain couples TRBV18 to TRBJ2-7, with D unresolved. Sequenced here: peripheral blood, sampled 12 weeks after starting pembrolizumab. The TCR comes from an adult with mismatch repair-deficient cancer. The CDR3 nucleotides read TGTGCCAGCTCACCCCCCACGATCTACGAGCAGTACTTC. Protein sequence: CASSPPTIYEQYF.